The 15 T cell receptor beta chains below all came from one sample that was sequenced in a study of shared clonotypes between healthy human individuals (dated by TCRdb to 2018 to 2020). CD8 naive samples were CD45RO-negative cells positively selected for CCR7, giving a CD45RA+CCR7+ population that excluded TemRA cells. Receptor libraries were prepared by the immunoSEQ multiplex PCR assay. Imported from immuneACCESS, the table was reduced by TCRdb to in-frame sequences with V and J called. These copies leave out some clones; in studies compared against another copy, an unresolved V gene accounts for under half, and the cause of the remainder is not known. This sample has about 2 million clones in its table, and roughly 95% of those were observed once. The ten largest make up approximately 1.2% of the sample. The sequenced material came from naive CD8+ T cells sorted from blood. Reading the label with the study, this specimen's cell subset or site is: CD45RA+CCR7+. These receptors were obtained from a man aged 18 to 30 in good health.

The chain employs TRBV4-3 and TRBJ1-1; 8 nucleotides align to TRBD1. V shed 0 bases, J shed 0 bases, and the junction held 15 bases outside the gene matches. There are 20 residues in the CDR3. CDR1 LGHNA and CDR2 YSLEER come from the germline V gene. The CDR3 sequence: CASSQDRGQGANLMNTEAFF. The CDR3 bases are TGCGCCAGCAGCCAAGATCGTGGTCAGGGGGCAAATCTTATGAACACTGAAGCTTTCTTT.

This clone was seen a few times. This sample includes further DNA sequences coding for the same CDR3. The gene calls are TRBV30 and TRBJ2-1; D remains ambiguous. The CDR3 totals 12 residues. Germline V lookup: CDR1 GTSNPN, CDR2 SVGIG (reference sequence). V lost 0 bases to trimming and J lost 5 bases, with 5 bases between them. CDR3 amino acids: CAWSVGDNEQFF. Here the CDR3 DNA reads TGTGCCTGGAGTGTAGGCGACAATGAGCAGTTCTTC. Looking up the rest from reference TRBV30 and TRBJ2-1 gives the full variable domain: SQTIHQWPATLVQPVGSPLSLECTVEGTSNPNLYWYRQAAGRGLQLLFYSVGIGQISSEVPQNLSASRPQDRQFILSSKKLLLSDSGFYLCAWSVGDNEQFFGPGTRLTVL.

V and J are TRBV13 and TRBJ2-3; either TRBD1 or TRBD2 may supply D (6 bases each). This CDR3 has 14 amino acids. V lost 6 bases and J lost 6, with 16 bases in between. The germline CDR1 and CDR2 sequences are PRHDT and FYEKMQ (reference sequence). CDR3 sequence (DNA): TGTGCCAGCAGTAACGGGGGCCGTTCGGATACGCAGTATTTT. Its protein product is CASSNGGRSDTQYF.

The chain combines TRBV5-6 with TRBJ2-7; a weak D match, TRBD2 (5 bases). The germline V gene has CDR1 SGHDT and CDR2 YYEEEE. Trimming shortened V by 6 bases and J by 4 bases, and 17 bases separated the two germline ends. The CDR3 sequence is 14 residues long. This chain's CDR3 is CASTLQRAKYEQYF. The CDR3 DNA follows: TGTGCCAGCACCCTACAGAGGGCTAAATACGAGCAGTACTTC.

V and J are TRBV2 and TRBJ2-7; unclear D gene. This CDR3 region has 13 residues. Germline CDR1 SNHLY, CDR2 FYNNEI. V was pared by 5 bases and J by 2 bases, with 10 bases between. CDR3 sequence (DNA): TGTGCCAGCAGTTTTATGCGGACCTACGAGCAGTACTTC. Translating gives CASSFMRTYEQYF. The whole variable domain, filled in from reference TRBV2 and TRBJ2-7, reads EPEVTQTPSHQVTQMGQEVILRCVPISNHLYFYWYRQILGQKVEFLVSFYNNEISEKSEIFDDQFSVERPDGSNFTLKIRSTKLEDSAMYFCASSFMRTYEQYFGPGTRLTVT.

This clone was detected once. The chain couples TRBV10-2 to TRBJ2-3; D assignment may be TRBD1 or TRBD2 (5 bases each). CDR1 and CDR2 from the germline V gene are WSHSY and SAAADI. V lost 10 bases and J lost 3, with 20 bases in between. There are 15 residues in the CDR3. The CDR3 region has the DNA TGCGCCACCGAGGACATCCCGGACTTTACAGATACGCAGTATTTT. It is translated as CATEDIPDFTDTQYF.

Concerning this clone itself: At one boundary the junction diverges from the germline segment, which might be a read error. This chain links TRBV6-5 with TRBJ2-2; D unresolved. The CDR3 covers 13 residues. Germline CDR1 reads MNHEY; CDR2 reads SVGAGI. CDR3 region: CASSYPKTGELFF. CDR3 in DNA: TGTGCCAGCAGTTACCCGAAGACCGGGGAGCTGTTTTTT.

In nucleotides, the CDR3 is TGTGCCACCAGCAGAGATTATACTAGCGGGAGTCACGAGCAGTACTTC. Translated: CATSRDYTSGSHEQYF. This chain joins TRBV15 and TRBJ2-7, with TRBD2 matching over 11 bases. Trimming took 0 bases from V and 5 from J; bases not matched to a gene: 6. The CDR3 consists of 16 residues. Germline values: CDR1 LNHNV, CDR2 YYDKDF (reference sequence).

V and J are TRBV28 and TRBJ2-7; D is undetermined. The CDR3 is made up of 13 amino acids. The V end was cut by 4 bases, the J end by 0 bases, with 7 bases between. CDR1 and CDR2 (germline): MDHEN, SYDVKM. CDR3 nucleotide sequence: TGTGCCAGCAGTTCACAGAGCTCCTACGAGCAGTACTTC. Amino acids: CASSSQSSYEQYF.

Concerning this clone: Within the sample, other DNA sequences also encode this same CDR3. CDR3: CASSLTNSYEQYF. CDR3 nucleotide sequence: TGTGCCAGCAGTCTAACCAACTCCTACGAGCAGTACTTC. V gene TRBV27 combines with J gene TRBJ2-7; D gene unclear. Germline assignment: CDR1 MNHEY and CDR2 SMNVEV (reference sequence). This CDR3 spans 13 amino acids. Trimming left V 5 bases short and J 0 bases short, with 8 bases between.

The chain employs TRBV11-2 and TRBJ2-5; perhaps TRBD2 as D (6 bases). V was pared by 6 bases and J by 1 base, with 18 bases between. The length of the CDR3 is 16 residues. CDR1 SGHAT and CDR2 FQNNGV come from the germline V gene. Here the CDR3 DNA reads TGTGCCAGCAGTCCAGGCCCGGGACTCACCCAAGAGACCCAGTACTTC. It encodes CASSPGPGLTQETQYF. Full variable domain (outside the CDR3, taken from reference TRBV11-2 and TRBJ2-5): EAGVAQSPRYKIIEKRQSVAFWCNPISGHATLYWYQQILGQGPKLLIQFQNNGVVDDSQLPKDRFSAERLKGVDSTLKIQPAKLEDSAVYLCASSPGPGLTQETQYFGPGTRLLVL.

Points on this clone: This specimen includes other DNA sequences encoding the same CDR3. The V and J genes are TRBV27 and TRBJ2-7; 8 nucleotides align to TRBD1. The germline V gene encodes CDR1 MNHEY and CDR2 SMNVEV (reference sequence). This CDR3 comprises 14 residues. Trimming removed 5 bases from V and 1 base from J; junction bases left unmatched: 4. The CDR3 protein is CASSPWTGSYEQYF. Here the CDR3 DNA reads TGTGCCAGCAGTCCATGGACAGGGTCCTACGAGCAGTACTTC.

The chain uses TRBV12-1 and TRBJ2-1; the table's D call of TRBD1 was not tested on the DNA. TRBV12-1 is termed a pseudogene. The CDR3 is made up of 13 amino acids. The CDR3 coding sequence is TGTGCCAGCAGCCCGACAAATTACAATGAGCAGTTCTTC. Amino acids: CASSPTNYNEQFF.

The chain joins TRBV4-1 to TRBJ2-7, with D possibly called TRBD1 or TRBD2 (5 bases each). V dropped 1 base and J dropped 7 bases, with 14 bases sitting between them. CDR1 is MGHRA, CDR2 YSYEKL, per germline. The CDR3 extends over 14 amino acids. The CDR3 spells CASSQVGTVQEQYF. The CDR3 DNA reads as TGCGCCAGCAGCCAAGTAGGGACGGTCCAGGAGCAGTACTTC.

The chain carries TRBV7-9 and TRBJ2-1; 7 bases fit TRBD2. In germline, CDR1 is SEHNR, CDR2 FQNEAQ (reference sequence). V trimming: 5 bases; J trimming: 12 bases; junction bases outside the gene matches: 7. This CDR3 comprises 12 residues. CDR3 region: CASSLSGASQFF. CDR3 bases: TGTGCCAGCAGCCTCAGCGGGGCGTCGCAGTTCTTC.